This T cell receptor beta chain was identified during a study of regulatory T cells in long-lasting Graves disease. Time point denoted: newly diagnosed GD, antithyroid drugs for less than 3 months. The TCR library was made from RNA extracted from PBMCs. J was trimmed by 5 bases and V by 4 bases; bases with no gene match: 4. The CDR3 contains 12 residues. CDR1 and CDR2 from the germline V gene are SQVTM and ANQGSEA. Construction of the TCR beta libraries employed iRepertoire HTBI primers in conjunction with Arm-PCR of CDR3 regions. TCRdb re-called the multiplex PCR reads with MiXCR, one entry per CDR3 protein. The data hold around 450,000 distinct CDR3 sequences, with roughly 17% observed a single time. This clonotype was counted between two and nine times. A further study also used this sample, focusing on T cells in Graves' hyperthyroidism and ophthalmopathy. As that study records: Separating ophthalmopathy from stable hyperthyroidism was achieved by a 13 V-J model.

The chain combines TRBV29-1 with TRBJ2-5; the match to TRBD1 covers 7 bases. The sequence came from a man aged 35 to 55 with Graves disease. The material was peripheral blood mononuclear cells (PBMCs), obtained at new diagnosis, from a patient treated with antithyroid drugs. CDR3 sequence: CSVGQGFETQYF. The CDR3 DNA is TGCAGCGTTGGACAGGGTTTCGAGACCCAGTACTTC.